This paragraph reports one T cell receptor (beta chain). A junction end diverges from the germline sequence, so it may reflect a read error. This CDR3 has 19 amino acids. The germline V gene encodes CDR1 SGHVS and CDR2 FQNEAQ. In TCRdb, the 5' RACE reads were re-called with MiXCR into one record per CDR3 protein. The sample contains more than 35,000 distinct CDR3 sequences, less than 8% of which appear only once. The data belong to a study of T-cell memory formation after mild COVID-19. This chain joins TRBV7-8 and TRBJ1-3, with 11 bases aligning to TRBD1. This TCR was sampled from an adult who had mild COVID-19 (a few samples of this study predate the infection). Cell type and time point are not known. Sequencing was done on a sample of PBMCs or a T cell subset sorted from them (not recorded which). The CDR3 DNA reads TGTGCCAGCCACCGTAATTCGGAACGGACAGGGGGCTCTGGAAACACAATATATTTT. Its protein is CASHRNSERTGGSGNTIYF.